Detailed here is one T cell receptor beta chain. These data come from a study of blood T cell repertoires in COVID-19. Clones were sequenced by immunoSEQ multiplex PCR, and TCRdb holds only the in-frame ones, with some missing. Of 55,000 to 90,000 clones in the sample, about 91% were seen once. Germline CDR1 is SGHTS and CDR2 is YDEGEE. Trimming took 0 bases from V and 3 from J, leaving 5 bases between them. The CDR3 has 13 amino acids. Sequencing used peripheral blood. The sequence came from a human donor with active COVID-19. The donor label of this sample is uncertain. The rearrangement joins TRBV5-8 to TRBJ2-3, with unresolved D. In DNA, the CDR3 is TGTGCCAGCAGCTTGGCCCCAACAGATACGCAGTATTTT. Translated, it gives CASSLAPTDTQYF.